The 27 T cell receptor beta chains presented below share a single source sample, sequenced in a study of regulatory T cells in long-lasting Graves disease. Regarding time point: newly diagnosed GD, antithyroid drugs for less than 3 months. RNA isolated from PBMCs was used to make the TCR library. In building TCR beta libraries, iRepertoire HTBI primers were used together with Arm-PCR of CDR3 regions. TCRdb re-called the multiplex PCR reads through MiXCR, storing one row per CDR3 protein. In the table there are more than 400,000 distinct CDR3 sequences, 15% to 20% of which are singletons. These data were likewise used in another study, on T cells in Graves' hyperthyroidism and ophthalmopathy.

Sample: peripheral blood mononuclear cells (PBMCs), taken at new diagnosis, from a patient treated with antithyroid drugs. These receptors were collected from a middle-aged man with Graves disease.

In this sample, this clonotype turned up a few times. The chain links TRBV7-9 to TRBJ2-7; a possible D gene is TRBD2 (7 bases). The CDR3 runs to 15 residues. V lost 5 bases, J lost 4 bases, and 18 bases lay in between. The germline CDR1 and CDR2 sequences are SEHNR and FQNEAQ (reference sequence). CDR3 amino acids: CASSAGAGAEYEQYF. The CDR3 nucleotides are TGTGCCAGCAGCGCAGGGGCGGGAGCGGAGTACGAGCAGTACTTC.

This clonotype has just a few counts. The chain employs TRBV18 and TRBJ2-3; 7 bases are a match to TRBD1. The germline V gene has CDR1 KGHSH and CDR2 LQKENI. CDR3 length equals 15 residues. With 2 bases clipped from V and 3 bases from J, the junction kept 5 bases outside the gene matches. In DNA form, the CDR3 reads TGTGCCAGCTCACCATTGACAGGGCGAACAGATACGCAGTATTTT. As protein: CASSPLTGRTDTQYF.

This clonotype was seen at least ten times. The V call is TRBV7-2, the J call TRBJ2-1; D remains unclear. Trimming pared 2 bases from V and 0 bases from J, leaving 11 bases between. CDR1 is SGHTA and CDR2 is FQGNSA in the germline V gene. The CDR3 covers 16 residues. Written as DNA, the CDR3 is TGTGCCAGCAGCTTATTTTCCAGTAGCTCCTACAATGAGCAGTTCTTC. Amino acids: CASSLFSSSSYNEQFF.

This clonotype was recorded many times. The chain combines TRBV20-1 with TRBJ2-3, with TRBD2 matching over 9 bases. V was pared by 5 bases and J by 4 bases, with 7 bases of the junction left unmatched. Germline CDR1 and CDR2: DFQATT and SNEGSKA (reference sequence). CDR3 length: 14 residues. This CDR3 is CSAGSGSKPDTQYF. As DNA, the CDR3 is TGCAGTGCTGGTAGCGGGAGCAAGCCAGATACGCAGTATTTT.

This clonotype was detected ten times or more. CDR3 sequence reads: CASRLDRGGNIQYF. The CDR3 DNA sequence: TGCGCCAGCAGACTGGACAGGGGAGGAAACATTCAGTACTTC. The V and J genes are TRBV5-1 and TRBJ2-4; 9 bases map to TRBD1. This CDR3 contains 14 residues. The germline gives CDR1 SGHRS, CDR2 YFSETQ. J was trimmed by 6 bases and V by 5 bases; bases with no gene match: 6. Full variable domain (missing parts from reference TRBV5-1 and TRBJ2-4): KAGVTQTPRYLIKTRGQQVTLSCSPISGHRSVSWYQQTPGQGLQFLFEYFSETQRNKGNFPGRFSGRQFSNSRSEMNVSTLELGDSALYLCASRLDRGGNIQYFGAGTRLSVL.

With regard to this clonotype: A read error is the likely source, as a far larger clone sits one nucleotide away. V gene TRBV7-6 combines with J gene TRBJ2-1; tentatively, D is TRBD2 (5 bases). With 2 bases removed from V and 4 bases from J, the gap between germline ends came to 6 bases. The CDR3 contains 13 residues. CDR1 and CDR2 from the germline V gene are SGHVS and FNYEAQ. The CDR3 region is CASSLREYNEQFF. In DNA form, the CDR3 reads TGTGCCAGCAGCTTAAGGGAGTACAATGAGCAGTTCTTC.

Many counts were recorded for this clonotype. The junction departs from the called germline gene at one end, perhaps through a read error. The gene calls are TRBV3-1 and TRBJ2-3; 9 nucleotides agree with TRBD2. The CDR3 totals 17 residues. The germline V gene encodes CDR1 LGHDT and CDR2 YNNKEL (reference sequence). CDR3 protein: CASSLGDPSGTADAQYF. In nucleotides, the CDR3 is TGTGCCAGCAGCCTTGGGGATCCTAGCGGGACGGCAGATGCGCAGTATTTT.

This clonotype was counted ten times or more. This chain uses TRBV2 with TRBJ1-1, with no clear D. The CDR3 runs 14 residues. V shed 6 bases and J shed 6 bases, with 17 bases lying between them. The germline V gene encodes CDR1 SNHLY and CDR2 FYNNEI. The CDR3 loop is CASRKDGPDPEAFF. CDR3 nucleotides: TGTGCCAGCAGAAAGGACGGACCAGATCCTGAAGCTTTCTTT. The full variable domain, its missing parts supplied by reference TRBV2 and TRBJ1-1, is EPEVTQTPSHQVTQMGQEVILRCVPISNHLYFYWYRQILGQKVEFLVSFYNNEISEKSEIFDDQFSVERPDGSNFTLKIRSTKLEDSAMYFCASRKDGPDPEAFFGQGTRLTVV.

The chain is built from TRBV24-1 and TRBJ2-7; D ambiguous. The germline CDR1 and CDR2 sequences are KGHDR and SFDVKD. V was trimmed by 4 bases and J by 7 bases, leaving 10 bases between them. This CDR3 has 12 residues. CDR3 coding DNA: TGTGCCACCAGTGACCCTTCGGAAGAGCAGTACTTC. Translating it yields CATSDPSEEQYF.

This clonotype was counted ten times or more. This chain connects TRBV6-1 to TRBJ2-3, with 7 bases aligning to TRBD2. Germline V gene lookup returns CDR1 MNHNS and CDR2 SASEGT. Trimming took 9 bases from V and 0 from J; bases not matched to a gene: 6. The CDR3 length is 14 residues. The DNA for the CDR3 is TGTGCCAGTCCTAGCGGACCTAGCACAGATACGCAGTATTTT. Amino acids: CASPSGPSTDTQYF.

This clonotype was observed at least ten times. The chain recombines TRBV2 with TRBJ2-5; D gene unclear. The length of the CDR3 is 15 residues. CDR1 is SNHLY and CDR2 is FYNNEI in the germline V gene. Trimming took 6 bases from V and 2 from J, leaving 16 bases between them. The CDR3 sequence: CASRPRGVGQETQYF. DNA of the CDR3: TGTGCCAGCAGACCGAGAGGAGTGGGACAAGAGACCCAGTACTTC.

This clonotype was counted at least ten times. The gene calls are TRBV20-1 and TRBJ1-1; 7 bases are shared with TRBD1. The length of the CDR3 is 13 residues. The V segment lost 5 bases and the J segment 3 bases; nucleotides outside the gene matches: 6. The germline V gene has CDR1 DFQATT and CDR2 SNEGSKA (reference sequence). CDR3: CSAWGTVYTEAFF. CDR3 sequence (DNA): TGCAGTGCTTGGGGGACAGTCTACACTGAAGCTTTCTTT.

This clonotype was counted at least ten times. V gene TRBV7-8 combines with J gene TRBJ1-1, with D possibly being TRBD1 (5 bases). CDR3 length: 14 amino acids. Trimming cost V 2 bases and J 4 bases, with 11 bases left between them. Per germline, CDR1 SGHVS and CDR2 FQNEAQ. The chain's CDR3 is CASSLNSGGTEAFF. Written as DNA, the CDR3 is TGTGCCAGCAGCTTAAATTCTGGGGGCACTGAAGCTTTCTTT.

V and J are TRBV9 and TRBJ2-1; D is perhaps TRBD2 (6 bases). The CDR3 is 16 residues long. Trimming cost V 0 bases and J 6 bases, with 16 bases left between them. Germline V gene sequence: CDR1 SGDLS, CDR2 YYNGEE. CDR3: CASSVGGTSTGNEQFF. CDR3 DNA sequence: TGTGCCAGCAGCGTAGGGGGGACTTCGACGGGCAATGAGCAGTTCTTC.

Details on this clonotype: This clone may be a read error of a much larger clone one base away. For the CDR3, the DNA is TGTGCCAGCAGACCCACCGGGACGGACTCCTACGAGCAGTACTTC. Amino acids: CASRPTGTDSYEQYF. The chain is built from TRBV6-1 and TRBJ2-7; D might be TRBD1 or TRBD2, each matching 5 bases. The germline V gene encodes CDR1 MNHNS and CDR2 SASEGT. This CDR3 comprises 15 residues. V lost 6 bases, J lost 0 bases, and 15 bases lay in between.

Worth noting for this clonotype: A far larger clone is a single base away, which makes a read error likely. The CDR3 nucleotides read TGCAGTATAAAAGGAGGGCCGGAGGCCCAGTACTTC. Translating gives CSIKGGPEAQYF. V and J are TRBV20-1 and TRBJ2-3; D perhaps matches TRBD2 (6 bases). The J call may be in error: the DNA end matches TRBJ2-5 better. The CDR3 contains 12 residues. The germline V gene encodes CDR1 DFQATT and CDR2 SNEGSKA (reference sequence).

There are many counts of this clonotype. This chain's CDR3 is CASRASPYNEQFF. CDR3 DNA: TGTGCCAGCAGAGCTTCCCCCTACAATGAGCAGTTCTTC. J is TRBJ2-1 and V is TRBV6-2 or TRBV6-3; D remains ambiguous. V lost 6 bases, J lost 2 bases, and 8 bases lay in between. Per germline, CDR1 MNHEY and CDR2 SVGEGT. This CDR3 has 13 residues.

This clonotype came up many times. V usage is TRBV3-1 and J usage is TRBJ2-6; TRBD1 agrees at 7 bases. Trimming removed 8 bases from V and 2 bases from J; junction bases left unmatched: 9. Germline lookup yields CDR1 LGHDT and CDR2 YNNKEL (reference sequence). There are 16 residues in the CDR3. In nucleotides, the CDR3 is TGTGCCAGCGCCAACAGGGGCACGCCTGGGGCCAACGTCCTGACTTTC. Amino acid sequence: CASANRGTPGANVLTF.

The chain recombines TRBV6-1 with TRBJ1-2, with D perhaps TRBD1 (6 bases). CDR1 MNHNS and CDR2 SASEGT come from the germline V gene. Trimming stripped 4 bases from V and 0 bases from J, with 12 bases between. This CDR3 is 15 amino acids long. CDR3 sequence reads: CASSVQDRPNYGYTF. Here the CDR3 DNA reads TGTGCCAGCAGTGTCCAGGACAGACCTAACTATGGCTACACCTTC.

This clonotype was found many times. The rearrangement uses TRBV7-9 and TRBJ2-2, with D perhaps assigned TRBD1 or TRBD2 (5 bases each). CDR3 size: 17 residues. The V end was cut by 5 bases, the J end by 4 bases, with 20 bases between. Germline V gene data show CDR1 as SEHNR and CDR2 as FQNEAQ (reference sequence). The CDR3 is CASSPRSGTVPTGELFF. The CDR3 DNA reads TGTGCCAGCAGCCCCCGGTCGGGGACGGTCCCCACCGGGGAGCTGTTTTTT. Using reference TRBV7-9 and TRBJ2-2 for the parts outside the CDR3, the full variable domain is DTGVSQNPRHKITKRGQNVTFRCDPISEHNRLYWYRQTLGQGPEFLTYFQNEAQLEKSRLLSDRFSAERPKGSFSTLEIQRTEQGDSAMYLCASSPRSGTVPTGELFFGEGSRLTVL.

This chain connects TRBV24-1 to TRBJ1-4; 9 bases line up with TRBD1. The J segment lost 8 bases and the V segment lost 0 bases, leaving 30 bases of the junction unmatched. Germline assignment: CDR1 KGHDR and CDR2 SFDVKD. The CDR3 loop spans 24 amino acids. The CDR3 loop is CATSDLHSASWPPALGQGNEKLFF. CDR3 nucleotides: TGTGCCACCAGTGATTTGCACAGTGCTTCTTGGCCACCTGCTCTCGGACAGGGGAACGAAAAACTGTTTTTT.

The gene calls are TRBV13 and TRBJ1-3, with D hard to call. The CDR3 spans 15 residues. V dropped 3 bases and J dropped 0 bases, with 9 bases sitting between them. Germline CDR1 and CDR2: PRHDT and FYEKMQ (reference sequence). The CDR3 DNA reads TGTGCCAGCAGCTTTTCCGCGGTCTCTGGAAACACCATATATTTT. Residues: CASSFSAVSGNTIYF.

V usage is TRBV5-6 and J usage is TRBJ2-3; D possibly uses TRBD1 or TRBD2 (5 bases each). Trimming cost V 4 bases and J 4 bases, with 13 bases left between them. This CDR3 comprises 14 residues. Germline CDR1 reads SGHDT; CDR2 reads YYEEEE. The CDR3 is CASSRPRGSDTQYF. In DNA form, the CDR3 reads TGTGCCAGCAGCCGACCGAGGGGTTCAGATACGCAGTATTTT.

This sequence joins TRBV5-1 and TRBJ2-1; TRBD2 agrees at 10 bases. V was clipped by 1 base and J by 6 bases; unmatched bases: 4. This CDR3 is 15 amino acids long. Germline lookup yields CDR1 SGHRS and CDR2 YFSETQ. CDR3 DNA: TGCGCCAGCAGCTTGCGACTAGCGGGTCTCAATGAGCAGTTCTTC. Protein: CASSLRLAGLNEQFF.

There are a few counts of this clonotype. V gene TRBV29-1 combines with J gene TRBJ1-1, with a tentative D call TRBD1 (6 bases). The germline gives CDR1 SQVTM, CDR2 ANQGSEA. The ends were cut back, 3 bases at V and 5 bases at J, with 13 bases in the middle. The CDR3 runs to 13 residues. The CDR3 loop reads CSVDGGGLTEAFF. For the CDR3, the DNA is TGCAGCGTTGACGGGGGGGGGCTGACTGAAGCTTTCTTT. The full variable domain, with the rest looked up from reference TRBV29-1 and TRBJ1-1, is SAVISQKPSRDICQRGTSLTIQCQVDSQVTMMFWYRQQPGQSLTLIATANQGSEATYESGFVIDKFPISRPNLTFSTLTVSNMSPEDSSIYLCSVDGGGLTEAFFGQGTRLTVV.

In this sample, this clonotype turned up a few times. The CDR3 reads CASSPPSGEAVLGEQYF. The CDR3 nucleotides read TGTGCCAGCTCACCACCTTCTGGGGAAGCCGTCTTGGGGGAGCAGTACTTC. The J gene is TRBJ2-7, the V gene TRBV18; D is unclear. Germline CDR1 and CDR2: KGHSH and LQKENI. V dropped 0 bases and J dropped 7 bases, with 22 bases sitting between them. CDR3 length: 17 amino acids.

This clonotype was seen many times. This chain links TRBV7-9 with TRBJ1-1, with 8 bases identical to TRBD1. Germline V gives CDR1 SEHNR, CDR2 FQNEAQ (reference sequence). The J segment lost 4 bases and the V segment lost 5 bases, leaving 9 bases of the junction unmatched. This CDR3 contains 15 residues. The CDR3 DNA is TGTGCCAGCAGCGAGCAGGGGGCGCAGGTCACTGAAGCTTTCTTT. This translates into CASSEQGAQVTEAFF.